The text below deals with one T cell receptor (beta chain). Its antigen is as yet unknown. The read ends 3 residues shy of where the CDR3 ends; the end is completed using the germline J gene. Data came from immunoSEQ multiplex PCR; TCRdb stores just in-frame clones and leaves some out. Its clone listing holds 27,000 or so clones. The record originates from a study of T cells in women clearing cervical HPV infection. Study in general: Blood came at first lesion visit for cases, post-clearance for controls.

General observations from the study: It is unknown whether associations predate infection; no effector/memory or HPV-specific sorting.

The ends lost 4 bases at V and 7 bases at J; junction bases unmatched: 9. Per the germline V gene, CDR1 is SEHNR and CDR2 is FQNEAQ (reference sequence). The CDR3 totals 14 residues. This sequence was found in a woman between 18 and 75 years old with a cervical HPV16 infection that either progressed to CIN3+ or cleared (not recorded which). This chain connects TRBV7-9 to TRBJ2-5; 7 positions agree with TRBD1. The material sequenced was blood buffy coat. CDR3 DNA (partial): TGTGCCAGCAGCTCATCAGGACAGGCTGGGACC. It specifies CASSSSGQAGT. The whole CDR3 is CASSSSGQAGTQYF.